This is a list of T cell receptor beta chains from one sample in a study of shared clonotypes between healthy human individuals. Profiling relied on immunoSEQ multiplex PCR, and the TCRdb table lists in-frame clones only, not all of them. This repertoire shows about 2,500,000 clones, more than 80% found once; its top ten account for over 0.12%. What was sequenced was naive CD4+ T cells sorted from blood. The origin of the receptors is a man between 18 and 29 years old in good health. Each CDR3 is given with its conserved first and last residue. The order of the fields is V gene, clone size, D gene, J gene, CDR3 DNA, CDR3 protein. D genes are given only for firm matches. The size field is filled for only some rows; it gives once, few, many or a size class.

v_call: TRBV2
clone_size: -
d_call: TRBD2
j_call: TRBJ2-3
cdr3_nt: TGTGCCAGCAGTGAAGCACGACTAGCGGGAGGGATGATCGCGCAGTATTTT
cdr3_aa: CASSEARLAGGMIAQYF

v_call: TRBV19
clone_size: -
d_call: -
j_call: TRBJ2-1
cdr3_nt: TGTGCCAGTACCCCAAGTAGCTCCTACAATGAGCAGTTCTTC
cdr3_aa: CASTPSSSYNEQFF

v_call: TRBV28
clone_size: -
d_call: -
j_call: TRBJ1-5
cdr3_nt: TGTGCCAGCAGTTTACGGAGATATGAATATTATAGCAATCAGCCCCAGCATTTT
cdr3_aa: CASSLRRYEYYSNQPQHF

v_call: TRBV7-9
clone_size: -
d_call: -
j_call: TRBJ2-3
cdr3_nt: TGTGCCAGCAGCTTAGCACAGCCTAGCACAGATACGCAGTATTTT
cdr3_aa: CASSLAQPSTDTQYF

v_call: TRBV6-5
clone_size: -
d_call: -
j_call: TRBJ2-7
cdr3_nt: TGTGCCAGCCGGACCTCCTACGAGCAGTACTTC
cdr3_aa: CASRTSYEQYF

v_call: TRBV5-1
clone_size: -
d_call: -
j_call: TRBJ1-3
cdr3_nt: TGCGCCAGCAGCTTGGAAGGGGATCCATCTGGAAACACCATATATTTT
cdr3_aa: CASSLEGDPSGNTIYF

v_call: TRBV7-2
clone_size: -
d_call: TRBD1
j_call: TRBJ1-2
cdr3_nt: TGTGCCAGCAGCTCCCCAGGGGGTGTTGGCTACACCTTC
cdr3_aa: CASSSPGGVGYTF

v_call: TRBV13
clone_size: -
d_call: -
j_call: TRBJ2-3
cdr3_nt: TGTGCCAGCAGCTCCCGTTCGACTAGTCCCACCGATACGCAGTATTTT
cdr3_aa: CASSSRSTSPTDTQYF

v_call: TRBV18
clone_size: -
d_call: TRBD1
j_call: TRBJ2-3
cdr3_nt: TGTGCCAGCTCACCATCAGGGGGTAGGACAGATACGCAGTATTTT
cdr3_aa: CASSPSGGRTDTQYF

v_call: TRBV4-1
clone_size: once
d_call: TRBD2
j_call: TRBJ2-1
cdr3_nt: TGCGCCAGCAGCCGGGAACTTAGCGGGGGGGCTTCCAATGAGCAGTTCTTC
cdr3_aa: CASSRELSGGASNEQFF

v_call: TRBV6-5
clone_size: -
d_call: -
j_call: TRBJ1-3
cdr3_nt: TGTGCCTCTCGGGGCTCTGGAAACACCATATATTTT
cdr3_aa: CASRGSGNTIYF

v_call: TRBV5-4
clone_size: -
d_call: -
j_call: TRBJ2-5
cdr3_nt: TGTGCCAGCAGCTTGGGGCCGGCGGGACAAGAGACCCAGTACTTC
cdr3_aa: CASSLGPAGQETQYF

v_call: TRBV10-1
clone_size: few
d_call: -
j_call: TRBJ1-1
cdr3_nt: TGCGCCAGCAGTGACGGGCCCGGGAGGGCTTTCTTT
cdr3_aa: CASSDGPGRAFF

v_call: TRBV7-6
clone_size: -
d_call: -
j_call: TRBJ1-6
cdr3_nt: TGTGCCAGCAGCGCTCAGGGGAATTCACCCCTCCACTTT
cdr3_aa: CASSAQGNSPLHF

v_call: TRBV7-2
clone_size: -
d_call: -
j_call: TRBJ1-6
cdr3_nt: TGTGCCAGCAGCCGATTAGATAATTCACCCCTCCACTTT
cdr3_aa: CASSRLDNSPLHF

v_call: TRBV28
clone_size: -
d_call: -
j_call: TRBJ1-5
cdr3_nt: TGTGCCAGCAGTTTATTACGGCAGGGAGCTGGGTCCCAGCATTTT
cdr3_aa: CASSLLRQGAGSQHF

v_call: TRBV4-3
clone_size: -
d_call: -
j_call: TRBJ2-2
cdr3_nt: TGCGCCAGCAGCCAAGAACAGGGGAACACCGGGGAGCTGTTTTTT
cdr3_aa: CASSQEQGNTGELFF

v_call: TRBV11-2
clone_size: -
d_call: TRBD2
j_call: TRBJ2-7
cdr3_nt: TGTGCCAGCAGCTTAGAGGGTAGCGGGAGGTACTACGAGCAGTACTTC
cdr3_aa: CASSLEGSGRYYEQYF

v_call: TRBV9
clone_size: -
d_call: -
j_call: TRBJ2-6
cdr3_nt: TGTGCCAGCAGCTCAATGGACAGGGCCAACGTCCTGACTTTC
cdr3_aa: CASSSMDRANVLTF

v_call: TRBV4-3
clone_size: -
d_call: TRBD1
j_call: TRBJ1-5
cdr3_nt: TGCGCCAGCAGCCCACGGACAGGGCCCTATCAGCCCCAGCATTTT
cdr3_aa: CASSPRTGPYQPQHF

v_call: TRBV7-2
clone_size: -
d_call: -
j_call: TRBJ2-1
cdr3_nt: TGTGCCACGAGGGGGGAGGCGGGTGCCTACAATGAGCAGTTCTTC
cdr3_aa: CATRGEAGAYNEQFF

v_call: TRBV5-1
clone_size: -
d_call: -
j_call: TRBJ2-7
cdr3_nt: TGCGCCAGCAGACCTGGACAGAGCTTAGGCTACGAGCAGTACTTC
cdr3_aa: CASRPGQSLGYEQYF

v_call: TRBV28
clone_size: -
d_call: TRBD1
j_call: TRBJ2-7
cdr3_nt: TGTGCCAGCAGCCCCGCAGCTACAGGGGGCTACGAGCAGTACTTC
cdr3_aa: CASSPAATGGYEQYF

v_call: TRBV19
clone_size: -
d_call: -
j_call: TRBJ1-1
cdr3_nt: TGTGCCTGGGCTCCCTGGATGAACACTGAAGCTTTCTTT
cdr3_aa: CAWAPWMNTEAFF

v_call: TRBV13
clone_size: -
d_call: TRBD2
j_call: TRBJ2-5
cdr3_nt: TGTGCCAGCAGCCTTAGCGGGAGACGAGAGACCCAGTACTTC
cdr3_aa: CASSLSGRRETQYF

v_call: TRBV25-1
clone_size: -
d_call: -
j_call: TRBJ1-4
cdr3_nt: TGTGCCAGCAGACCCTTCGCCGGGGACGGAAGTAATGAAAAACTGTTTTTT
cdr3_aa: CASRPFAGDGSNEKLFF

v_call: TRBV7-2
clone_size: -
d_call: TRBD2
j_call: TRBJ2-5
cdr3_nt: TGTGCCAGCAGCTCGAGAAGACTAGCGGGGAAAGAGACCCAGTACTTC
cdr3_aa: CASSSRRLAGKETQYF

v_call: TRBV11-3
clone_size: -
d_call: -
j_call: TRBJ2-2
cdr3_nt: TGTGCCAGCAGCTTTCGGTTCGCGGGGGCGGGCAAGAACACCGGGGAGCTGTTTTTT
cdr3_aa: CASSFRFAGAGKNTGELFF

v_call: TRBV10-1
clone_size: few
d_call: -
j_call: TRBJ2-7
cdr3_nt: TGCGCCAGCAGTGAGTCGGGCCGGTCCTACGAGCAGTACTTC
cdr3_aa: CASSESGRSYEQYF

v_call: TRBV7-2
clone_size: -
d_call: -
j_call: TRBJ2-2
cdr3_nt: TGTGCCAGCAGCTTAGTGGCGAGAACAACCGGGGAGCTGTTTTTT
cdr3_aa: CASSLVARTTGELFF

v_call: TRBV7-9
clone_size: -
d_call: -
j_call: TRBJ2-2
cdr3_nt: TGTGCCAGCACTTCGGGCAGCGAAAACACCGGGGAGCTGTTTTTT
cdr3_aa: CASTSGSENTGELFF

v_call: TRBV5-5
clone_size: -
d_call: TRBD1
j_call: TRBJ2-7
cdr3_nt: TGTGCCAGCAGCTTGGCGGGACAGGCCGTCTACGAGCAGTACTTC
cdr3_aa: CASSLAGQAVYEQYF

v_call: TRBV6-1
clone_size: -
d_call: -
j_call: TRBJ2-6
cdr3_nt: TGTGCCAGCAGTTTCCCGGGGGCTGGGGCCAACGTCCTGACTTTC
cdr3_aa: CASSFPGAGANVLTF

v_call: TRBV6-5
clone_size: -
d_call: -
j_call: TRBJ2-7
cdr3_nt: TGTGCCAGCAGTTACGGTTGGACCCAAGAGTACGAGCAGTACTTC
cdr3_aa: CASSYGWTQEYEQYF

v_call: TRBV19
clone_size: few
d_call: TRBD1
j_call: TRBJ1-1
cdr3_nt: TGTGCCAGTAGGCAACAGGGGGAAGCTTTCTTT
cdr3_aa: CASRQQGEAFF

v_call: TRBV5-6
clone_size: -
d_call: TRBD2
j_call: TRBJ2-3
cdr3_nt: TGTGCCAGCAGCGACGCTAGCGGGGATGGAGATACGCAGTATTTT
cdr3_aa: CASSDASGDGDTQYF

v_call: TRBV19
clone_size: -
d_call: -
j_call: TRBJ1-6
cdr3_nt: TGTGCCAGTAGTATAGAGTTGGCAGGAGACAATTATAATTCACCCCTCCACTTT
cdr3_aa: CASSIELAGDNYNSPLHF

v_call: TRBV9
clone_size: once
d_call: TRBD1
j_call: TRBJ2-1
cdr3_nt: TGTGCCAGCAGCCCGACAGGGGCGCACAATGAGCAGTTCTTC
cdr3_aa: CASSPTGAHNEQFF

v_call: TRBV28
clone_size: -
d_call: TRBD2
j_call: TRBJ2-5
cdr3_nt: TGTGCCAGCAGTTCGGCGGGGGGGCAAGAGACCCAGTACTTC
cdr3_aa: CASSSAGGQETQYF

v_call: TRBV27
clone_size: -
d_call: -
j_call: TRBJ2-2
cdr3_nt: TGTGCCAGCAGTTCGAGGGGGACACGGAACACCGGGGAGCTGTTTTTT
cdr3_aa: CASSSRGTRNTGELFF

v_call: TRBV5-8
clone_size: -
d_call: TRBD2
j_call: TRBJ2-3
cdr3_nt: TGTGCCAGCAGCCCCTTGGCGGGGGGCGGACCAAGCACAGATACGCAGTATTTT
cdr3_aa: CASSPLAGGGPSTDTQYF

v_call: TRBV4-1
clone_size: -
d_call: -
j_call: TRBJ2-3
cdr3_nt: TGCGCCAGCAGCCAAGATTGGGGCAGTCCTAGCACAGATACGCAGTATTTT
cdr3_aa: CASSQDWGSPSTDTQYF

v_call: TRBV30
clone_size: -
d_call: -
j_call: TRBJ1-6
cdr3_nt: TGTGCCTGGAGACGGGGAGTAGGCTATAATTCACCCCTCCACTTT
cdr3_aa: CAWRRGVGYNSPLHF

v_call: TRBV2
clone_size: -
d_call: -
j_call: TRBJ2-2
cdr3_nt: TGTGCCAGCAGAGGGGGCGGGAGAGAAACCGGGGAGCTGTTTTTT
cdr3_aa: CASRGGGRETGELFF

v_call: TRBV27
clone_size: -
d_call: -
j_call: TRBJ2-7
cdr3_nt: TGTGCCAGCAGTAGGTTCCAAAGCTCCTACGAGCAGTACTTC
cdr3_aa: CASSRFQSSYEQYF

v_call: TRBV6-5
clone_size: -
d_call: -
j_call: TRBJ2-1
cdr3_nt: TGTGCCAGCAGTCCCCGGACAGTCTACAATGAGCAGTTCTTC
cdr3_aa: CASSPRTVYNEQFF

v_call: TRBV19
clone_size: -
d_call: -
j_call: TRBJ2-2
cdr3_nt: TGTGCCAGTAGTGCCATCGGGACACGACCCGGGGAGCTGTTTTTT
cdr3_aa: CASSAIGTRPGELFF

v_call: TRBV5-1
clone_size: -
d_call: TRBD1
j_call: TRBJ1-4
cdr3_nt: TGCGCCAGCAGCTTGGGACAGGGCAATGAAAAACTGTTTTTT
cdr3_aa: CASSLGQGNEKLFF

v_call: TRBV2
clone_size: -
d_call: -
j_call: TRBJ2-3
cdr3_nt: TGTGCCAGCAGGGGGACCTTAAGCACAGATACGCAGTATTTT
cdr3_aa: CASRGTLSTDTQYF

v_call: TRBV15
clone_size: -
d_call: TRBD1
j_call: TRBJ1-2
cdr3_nt: TGTGCCACCAGCAGCGACAGGGGGTTTCCTCTTAACTATGGCTACACCTTC
cdr3_aa: CATSSDRGFPLNYGYTF

v_call: TRBV5-1
clone_size: -
d_call: -
j_call: TRBJ1-1
cdr3_nt: TGCGCCAGCAGCTTGGTGCGGAACACTGAAGCTTTCTTT
cdr3_aa: CASSLVRNTEAFF

v_call: TRBV29-1
clone_size: -
d_call: -
j_call: TRBJ2-7
cdr3_nt: TGCAGCGTCGGGGGACAGTTGCTCGACGGGGAGCAGTACTTC
cdr3_aa: CSVGGQLLDGEQYF

v_call: TRBV5-8
clone_size: -
d_call: -
j_call: TRBJ2-7
cdr3_nt: TGTGCCAGCAGCAACGACAGGGGGCCCGGCGGGAGGGAATCCTACGAGCAGTACTTC
cdr3_aa: CASSNDRGPGGRESYEQYF